Sequencing of this TCR beta chain was carried out in a study of blood T cell repertoires in COVID-19. Background on the study: The United States, Italy and Spain provided the acute and convalescent COVID-19 samples. T cells, B-cell-depleted T cells, or PBMCs provided the cDNA or gDNA that served as material.

Methods used by the authors: Reference gene primer amplification in the assay estimated nucleated cell counts. Sequencing was performed with immunoSEQ multiplex PCR; in TCRdb, only in-frame clones are kept and a portion is missing. Clone size and V and J calls were adopted from that table, with D and trimming inferred from the DNA. The table lists 250,000 to 400,000 clones, around 90% of them singletons. CDR1 is SGHDT and CDR2 is YYEEEE in the germline V gene. This CDR3 has 16 residues. V dropped 5 bases and J dropped 7; count of bases not matched to a gene: 12. J is TRBJ2-5 and V is TRBV5-6; 12 nucleotides agree with TRBD2. This sequence was found in a man between 45 and 60 years old with active or convalescent COVID-19. The sequenced material came from peripheral blood. The CDR3 DNA is TGTGCCAGCAGTTCCGGACTAGCGGGACTTAGAGCGACCCAGTACTTC. It specifies CASSSGLAGLRATQYF.